This is a list of T cell receptor beta chains from one sample in a study of blood T cell repertoires in COVID-19. The method was immunoSEQ multiplex PCR; TCRdb's version includes in-frame clones alone and lacks a portion of them. The sample consists of under 250,000 clones, around 84% of them appearing once. Source material: PBMCs or T cells enriched from blood (not recorded which). These receptors all come from a man aged 40-55 years who had recovered from COVID-19. Both conserved end residues are part of each CDR3. D genes are given only for firm matches. Clone sizes are given selectively: once, few, many, or a class where the clone is expanded.

>TRBV2|few|-|TRBJ1-5
TGTGCCAGCAGGGGGCCTCTGGGCCATCAGCCCCAGCATTTT
CASRGPLGHQPQHF
>TRBV9|-|TRBD2|TRBJ2-2
TGTGCCAGCAGCGCGGGACTAGCGGGACTCAACACCGGGGAGCTGTTTTTT
CASSAGLAGLNTGELFF
>TRBV14|-|TRBD1|TRBJ2-5
TGTGCCAGCAGCCGACAGGGGCCCTTCCAAGAGACCCAGTACTTC
CASSRQGPFQETQYF
>TRBV30|-|TRBD1|TRBJ1-2
TGTGCCTGGAGTAACCGGGACAGGGGCGTCTATGGCTACACCTTC
CAWSNRDRGVYGYTF
>TRBV5-1|-|-|TRBJ1-1
TGCGCCAGCAGCCTCCTCCCGACAGAGAACACTGAAGCTTTCTTT
CASSLLPTENTEAFF
>TRBV5-4|-|-|TRBJ2-7
TGTGCCAGCAGCTTGGGAGGGGGTGGATACTACGAGCAGTACTTC
CASSLGGGGYYEQYF
>TRBV5-6|many|-|TRBJ2-2
TGTGCCAGCACATATGGAGCCGGGGAGCTGTTTTTT
CASTYGAGELFF
>TRBV4-3|-|-|TRBJ2-3
TGCGCCAGCAGCCAAGATCCGGCAGATACGCAGTATTTT
CASSQDPADTQYF
>TRBV7-9|-|-|TRBJ2-6
TGTGCCAGCAGCTTATTGGTTTTGACTCGCGGGGCCAACGTCCTGACTTTC
CASSLLVLTRGANVLTF
>TRBV3-1/TRBV3-2|-|TRBD1|TRBJ2-3
TGTGCCAGCAGCCTTCATCCCGGGACAGTAAGCACAGATACGCAGTATTTT
CASSLHPGTVSTDTQYF
>TRBV3-1/TRBV3-2|-|-|TRBJ1-6
TGTGCCAGCAGCCCCCTCTCGGGGGATAATTCACCCCTCCACTTT
CASSPLSGDNSPLHF
>TRBV7-8|-|TRBD1|TRBJ1-5
TGTGCCAGCAGCCCCGGGACAGTCAATCAGCCCCAGCATTTT
CASSPGTVNQPQHF
>TRBV7-9|few|-|TRBJ1-1
TGTGCCAGCAAGTATGCGGACACTGAAGCTTTCTTT
CASKYADTEAFF
>TRBV27|-|-|TRBJ2-7
TGTGCCAGCAGTCCGCTAGAGGATTTAACCTCCTACGAGCAGTACTTC
CASSPLEDLTSYEQYF
>TRBV30|-|TRBD2|TRBJ2-1
TGTGCCTGGGGGAAGCGGGGGGTCTCCTACAATGAGCAGTTCTTC
CAWGKRGVSYNEQFF
>TRBV5-1|once|-|TRBJ2-1
TGCGCCAGCAGCGGCCTTGGGGGCGGAGATGAGCAGTTCTTC
CASSGLGGGDEQFF
>TRBV30|-|-|TRBJ2-3
TGTGCCTGGAGTGTCATTAGTACAGATACGCAGTATTTT
CAWSVISTDTQYF
>TRBV2|-|-|TRBJ2-5
TGTGCCGTCCGAGACAGGCAAGAGACCCAGTACTTC
CAVRDRQETQYF
>TRBV27|-|-|TRBJ2-1
TGTGCCAGCAGTTTATCGGGGCAGACTGAGCAGTTCTTC
CASSLSGQTEQFF
>TRBV12-1|-|-|TRBJ1-4
TGTGCCAGCAGCTTTGTGAGGCTGTTTTTT
CASSFVRLFF
>TRBV27|-|-|TRBJ2-7
TGTGCCAGCAGTTTATCGCTTAGGAGGACCCAACCCAGCGAGCAGTACTTC
CASSLSLRRTQPSEQYF
>TRBV29-1|-|-|TRBJ1-2
TGCAGCGTTGAAGAGGGACACCTCTTC
CSVEEGHLF
>TRBV5-5|-|TRBD2|TRBJ2-1
TGTGCCAGCAGCTATAGCGGGAGTGTCCCCTACAATGAGCAGTTCTTC
CASSYSGSVPYNEQFF
>TRBV5-1|once|-|TRBJ2-7
TGCGCCAGCAATTCAGGGGAAATTTTAGGCGAGCAGTACTTC
CASNSGEILGEQYF